These 29 T cell receptor beta chains share one sample of origin, sequenced in a study of beta chain features in type 1 diabetes. The investigators reverse transcribed all of the isolated RNA, so they sequenced expressed TCRB transcripts. Assay: immunoSEQ multiplex PCR; the TCRdb copy retains only in-frame clones and omits some. The data show some 150,000 clones, 6.9% seen once. The sample taken for sequencing was central memory CD4+ T cells from blood. Receptors were obtained from a woman in her 30s in good health.

CDR3 DNA: TGCAGTGCCGTGCGGCTCCTTGAGCAGTTCTTC. Its protein is CSAVRLLEQFF. The chain recombines TRBV20-1 with TRBJ2-1, with D unresolved. Trimming removed 6 bases from V and 9 bases from J, with 12 bases in between. The CDR3 spans 11 residues. Germline values: CDR1 DFQATT, CDR2 SNEGSKA (reference sequence).

The V and J genes are TRBV18 and TRBJ2-7; TRBD2 agrees at 7 bases. This CDR3 spans 14 amino acids. Germline V gene data show CDR1 as KGHSH and CDR2 as LQKENI. V gave up 3 bases and J gave up 3 bases; unmatched junction bases: 5. CDR3 DNA sequence: TGTGCCAGCTCACCCCCACTAGCGATCTACGAGCAGTACTTC. Translating it yields CASSPPLAIYEQYF.

This clone was recorded at least ten times. The rearrangement joins TRBV28 to TRBJ1-5; 8 bases fit TRBD1. Germline values: CDR1 MDHEN, CDR2 SYDVKM. The CDR3 runs to 14 residues. The trim removed 6 bases at V and 6 bases at J, leaving 7 bases unmatched. The CDR3 DNA is TGTGCCAGCAGGCGTGGGACAGGAGGTCAGCCCCAGCATTTT. Translation gives CASRRGTGGQPQHF.

This chain links TRBV30 with TRBJ1-5; perhaps TRBD1 as D (6 bases). This CDR3 has 16 residues. V shed 3 bases and J shed 2 bases, with 17 bases lying between them. Germline-derived CDR1 and CDR2 are GTSNPN and SVGIG (reference sequence). The CDR3 nucleotides are TGTGCCTGGAGCACCAGTGGGGGCCTCGGCAATCAGCCCCAGCATTTT. As protein: CAWSTSGGLGNQPQHF.

V is TRBV29-1 and J is TRBJ2-1; 11 bases line up with TRBD2. This CDR3 has 16 residues. Trimming cost V 6 bases and J 6 bases; bases outside gene matches: 13. Germline CDR1 SQVTM, CDR2 ANQGSEA. The CDR3 nucleotides read TGCAGCGTGCCCTTGAAACTAGCGGGAGTTTTCAATGAGCAGTTCTTC. It is translated as CSVPLKLAGVFNEQFF.

The rearrangement joins TRBV7-2 to TRBJ2-1; 12 bases are shared with TRBD2. The V gene end was trimmed by 2 bases and the J gene end by 6 bases; junction bases not matched to a gene: 8. The CDR3 sequence is 17 residues long. The V gene's germline CDR1 is SGHTA and CDR2 FQGNSA. This CDR3 is CASSLSPSGRAGNEQFF. The CDR3, as DNA: TGTGCCAGCAGCTTAAGTCCTAGCGGGAGGGCCGGCAATGAGCAGTTCTTC.

This clone was recorded at least ten times. This rearrangement joins TRBV7-2 to TRBJ2-7; 7 bases match TRBD1. V shed 3 bases, J shed 0 bases, and the junction held 2 bases outside the gene matches. CDR1 is SGHTA, CDR2 FQGNSA, per germline. This CDR3 region has 14 residues. The DNA of the CDR3 is TGTGCCAGCAGCTTGGGACAGTACTCCTACGAGCAGTACTTC. It yields the protein CASSLGQYSYEQYF.

The chain links TRBV4-1 to TRBJ2-3; 8 nucleotides align to TRBD2. V lost 8 bases, J lost 3 bases, and 22 bases stayed unmatched. The CDR3 consists of 19 residues. CDR1 is MGHRA, CDR2 YSYEKL, per germline. The CDR3 reads CASPSPGRALMEVTDTQYF. CDR3 bases: TGCGCCAGCCCTTCCCCCGGGAGGGCCCTCATGGAGGTGACAGATACGCAGTATTTT.

The chain uses TRBV7-2 and TRBJ2-5; possibly TRBD1 for D (5 bases). The germline CDR1 and CDR2 sequences are SGHTA and FQGNSA. The CDR3 totals 15 residues. Trimming removed 0 bases at V and 5 bases at J, with 13 bases between. Written as DNA, the CDR3 is TGTGCCAGCAGCTTAGCTGGCAGGGTAGGGGAGACCCAGTACTTC. Protein product: CASSLAGRVGETQYF. Variable domain in full (rest from reference TRBV7-2 and TRBJ2-5): GAGVSQSPSNKVTEKGKDVELRCDPISGHTALYWYRQSLGQGLEFLIYFQGNSAPDKSGLPSDRFSAERTGGSVSTLTIQRTQQEDSAVYLCASSLAGRVGETQYFGPGTRLLVL.

This clone has more than one count but fewer than ten. The V gene is TRBV7-2, the J gene TRBJ2-4; no reliable D call. The V gene lost 3 bases and the J gene lost 0 bases, with 6 bases spanning the gap. This CDR3 spans 14 amino acids. Germline V lookup: CDR1 SGHTA, CDR2 FQGNSA. This CDR3 reads CASSFGLAKNIQYF. DNA of the CDR3: TGTGCCAGCAGCTTTGGGCTAGCCAAAAACATTCAGTACTTC.

There are a few counts of this clone. The CDR3 coding sequence is TGTGCCAGCAGTCGACAGGGGGCTGGGGGCAATCAGCCCCAGCATTTT. Translating it yields CASSRQGAGGNQPQHF. The chain uses TRBV27 and TRBJ1-5, with 10 bases that match TRBD1. V lost 5 bases and J lost 2; bases outside the gene matches: 6. CDR3 length: 16 amino acids. Germline V gives CDR1 MNHEY, CDR2 SMNVEV (reference sequence).

In DNA form, the CDR3 reads TGTGCCAGCAGCGCGTCAGCGGGAGCGAATTACAATGAGCAGTTCTTC. As protein: CASSASAGANYNEQFF. The V call is TRBV9, the J call TRBJ2-1, with 8 bases that match TRBD2. V lost 3 bases, J lost 4 bases, and 9 bases stayed unmatched. Germline values: CDR1 SGDLS, CDR2 YYNGEE. The CDR3 spans 16 residues.

The chain recombines TRBV5-5 with TRBJ2-1; D not certain. With 4 bases removed from V and 6 bases from J, the gap between germline ends came to 8 bases. Germline lookup yields CDR1 SGHKS and CDR2 YYEKEE (reference sequence). The CDR3 covers 12 residues. Written as DNA, the CDR3 is TGTGCCAGCAGCCTCACGGTCAATGAGCAGTTCTTC. Translating it yields CASSLTVNEQFF.

CDR3 sequence reads: CASSLFREDTQYF. Here the CDR3 DNA reads TGTGCCAGCAGCTTATTTCGGGAAGATACGCAGTATTTT. The J gene is TRBJ2-3, the V gene TRBV7-2, with D perhaps matching TRBD2 (5 bases). Per germline, CDR1 SGHTA and CDR2 FQGNSA. The CDR3 has 13 residues. Trimming pared 2 bases from V and 5 bases from J, leaving 8 bases between.

This clone was seen a handful of times. The rearrangement uses TRBV27 and TRBJ2-7; 11 bases align to TRBD1. J gave up 3 bases and V 5 bases, and 6 bases lay outside the gene matches. Germline V CDR1 and CDR2: MNHEY, SMNVEV (reference sequence). The length of the CDR3 is 15 residues. Here the CDR3 reads CASSHPGTGGYEQYF. The CDR3 bases are TGTGCCAGCAGTCATCCCGGGACAGGGGGCTACGAGCAGTACTTC.

V is TRBV5-1 and J is TRBJ2-7; 12 nucleotides agree with TRBD2. Trimming removed 4 bases from V and 4 bases from J; junction bases left unmatched: 9. The CDR3 has 16 residues. Germline V gene sequence: CDR1 SGHRS, CDR2 YFSETQ. In DNA form, the CDR3 reads TGCGCCAGCAGCGGAAGACTAGCGGGAGATCGGTACGAGCAGTACTTC. This sequence encodes CASSGRLAGDRYEQYF.

This rearrangement joins TRBV19 to TRBJ1-1, with 8 bases matching TRBD1. This CDR3 has 15 amino acids. V dropped 4 bases and J dropped 4; count of bases not matched to a gene: 8. Looked up from germline, CDR1 is LNHDA and CDR2 is SQIVND (reference sequence). The CDR3 DNA follows: TGTGCCAGTAGTAAACCAGGGGGCGCGAGCACTGAAGCTTTCTTT. Its translation is CASSKPGGASTEAFF. Full variable domain (missing parts from reference TRBV19 and TRBJ1-1): DGGITQSPKYLFRKEGQNVTLSCEQNLNHDAMYWYRQDPGQGLRLIYYSQIVNDFQKGDIAEGYSVSREKKESFPLTVTSAQKNPTAFYLCASSKPGGASTEAFFGQGTRLTVV.

V gene TRBV5-1 combines with J gene TRBJ1-4; TRBD1 aligns across 12 bases. The CDR3 spans 15 residues. J lost 10 bases, V lost 4 bases, and 8 bases had no gene match. The germline gives CDR1 SGHRS, CDR2 YFSETQ. The CDR3 DNA is TGCGCCAGCAGCGAGGCGGGACAGGGGGCTGTAAAACTGTTTTTT. It codes for CASSEAGQGAVKLFF.

The V gene is TRBV19, the J gene TRBJ2-4, with TRBD2 identical over 15 bases. The germline CDR1 and CDR2 sequences are LNHDA and SQIVND (reference sequence). This CDR3 is 17 amino acids long. V shed 7 bases and J 3 bases; nucleotides not matched to a gene: 7. The CDR3 sequence: CASNSGLAGGNKNIQYF. CDR3 sequence (DNA): TGTGCCAGTAACTCGGGACTAGCGGGAGGAAACAAAAACATTCAGTACTTC.

V gene TRBV7-9 combines with J gene TRBJ2-1; 12 bases are a match to TRBD2. The trim removed 1 base at V and 4 bases at J, leaving 8 bases unmatched. Germline CDR1 reads SEHNR; CDR2 reads FQNEAQ (reference sequence). The CDR3 is made up of 18 amino acids. The CDR3 sequence: CASSLVLAGGLIYNEQFF. CDR3 DNA sequence: TGTGCCAGCAGCTTAGTGCTAGCGGGAGGGCTGATATACAATGAGCAGTTCTTC.

This clone showed up just a few times. CDR3 protein: CASSVSGGPLSSTDTQYF. CDR3 coding DNA: TGTGCCAGCAGCGTTTCGGGAGGGCCTCTAAGTAGCACAGATACGCAGTATTTT. The genes are TRBV9 and TRBJ2-3; 8 nucleotides match TRBD2. The CDR3 spans 18 residues. Trimming took 2 bases from V and 0 from J; bases not matched to a gene: 11. Germline V CDR1 and CDR2: SGDLS, YYNGEE. The entire variable domain, with the rest obtained from reference TRBV9 and TRBJ2-3, is as follows: DSGVTQTPKHLITATGQRVTLRCSPRSGDLSVYWYQQSLDQGLQFLIQYYNGEERAKGNILERFSAQQFPDLHSELNLSSLELGDSALYFCASSVSGGPLSSTDTQYFGPGTRLTVL.

The gene calls are TRBV7-2 and TRBJ1-1; D is possibly TRBD1 (5 bases). Germline V gene sequence: CDR1 SGHTA, CDR2 FQGNSA. This CDR3 is 13 amino acids long. The CDR3 bases are TGTTCCTCGGGGGGACTCAAGAACACTGAAGCTTTCTTT. This encodes CSSGGLKNTEAFF.

The chain combines TRBV5-8 with TRBJ2-5, with 7 bases matching TRBD2. The CDR3 contains 16 residues. Germline V gene lookup returns CDR1 SGHTS and CDR2 YDEGEE. Germline trimming cut 4 bases from V and 5 bases from J; bases unmatched to any gene: 14. CDR3 nucleotides: TGTGCCAGCAGCCCCAAAGCGGGGAATTTAAGGGAGACCCAGTACTTC. Its protein is CASSPKAGNLRETQYF. The full variable domain, completed using reference TRBV5-8 and TRBJ2-5, is EAGVTQSPTHLIKTRGQQATLRCSPISGHTSVYWYQQALGLGLQFLLWYDEGEERNRGNFPPRFSGRQFPNYSSELNVNALELEDSALYLCASSPKAGNLRETQYFGPGTRLLVL.

In its sample, this clone was seen a few times. The chain has TRBV7-8 and TRBJ1-1; D remains ambiguous. This CDR3 has 17 residues. CDR1 SGHVS and CDR2 FQNEAQ come from the germline V gene. With 5 bases removed from V and 5 bases from J, the gap between germline ends came to 24 bases. CDR3 sequence (DNA): TGTGCCAGCAGCCCAACCAGTTCGAGGGCCTGGCAAACTGAAGCTTTCTTT. This gives the protein CASSPTSSRAWQTEAFF.

The rearrangement links TRBV5-1 to TRBJ2-5; 9 positions match TRBD1. This CDR3 has 14 amino acids. CDR1 SGHRS and CDR2 YFSETQ come from the germline V gene. With V trimmed by 9 bases and J by 7 bases, 13 bases remained unmatched. Here the CDR3 reads CATNSGTGTGTQYF. As DNA, the CDR3 is TGCGCCACCAACAGTGGGACAGGGACCGGGACCCAGTACTTC.

This clone was seen more than once but under ten times. J is TRBJ1-2 and V is TRBV28, with 7 bases matching TRBD1. The CDR3 loop spans 13 amino acids. CDR1 is MDHEN and CDR2 is SYDVKM in the germline V gene. The ends lost 6 bases at V and 4 bases at J; junction bases unmatched: 5. The CDR3 region has the DNA TGTGCCAGCAGCGGATACAGGGGCTATGGCTACACCTTC. Amino acids: CASSGYRGYGYTF.

Only a few counts were recorded for this clone. The chain carries TRBV7-9 and TRBJ1-2, with 7 bases that match TRBD1. CDR1 is SEHNR, CDR2 FQNEAQ, per germline (reference sequence). Trimming removed 5 bases from V and 2 bases from J; junction bases left unmatched: 8. The CDR3 extends over 15 amino acids. This CDR3 reads CASSPQQGNNYGYTF. CDR3 DNA: TGTGCCAGCAGCCCCCAACAGGGGAACAACTATGGCTACACCTTC.

V and J are TRBV7-3 and TRBJ2-1, with TRBD2 matching over 11 bases. The V segment lost 4 bases and the J segment 7 bases; nucleotides outside the gene matches: 9. This CDR3 has 16 amino acids. Germline V gene data show CDR1 as SGHTA and CDR2 as FQGTGA. CDR3 nucleotide sequence: TGTGCCAGCAGCTCAGGGGGGGGACTAGCGGTAAATGAGCAGTTCTTC. Its translation: CASSSGGGLAVNEQFF.

The V call is TRBV7-2, the J call TRBJ1-1; 8 nucleotides match TRBD1. Per germline, CDR1 SGHTA and CDR2 FQGNSA. This CDR3 contains 14 residues. J was trimmed by 6 bases and V by 4 bases; bases with no gene match: 7. The DNA of the CDR3 is TGTGCCAGCAGCTACCACAGGGGGAGAGCTGAAGCTTTCTTT. It codes for CASSYHRGRAEAFF.